This record looks at one T cell receptor beta chain sequence and its context. Its antigen is as yet unknown. This sample is drawn from a study of CD8 T cells in Susac syndrome. Study conclusions and caveats: Only a relatively small number of individuals were included in the TCR sequencing and HLA analysis.

The RNA input was about 0.45 to 1 ug, and it was reverse transcribed with random hexamers. A multiplex approach, immunoSEQ multiplex PCR, amplified TCR beta CDR3 across 54 Vbeta and 13 Jbeta. TCRdb reprocessed the immunoSEQ multiplex PCR reads with MiXCR, giving one entry per CDR3 protein. Here the sample spans approximately 120,000 distinct CDR3 sequences, roughly 93% being singletons. Negative isolation was used for CD8+ and CD4+ T cells, and FACS enrichment was applied to TEMRA cells. The specimen sequenced was CD8+ T cells from PBMCs. This TCR was sampled from a human donor with multiple sclerosis.

For the CDR3, the DNA is TGCAGTGCTTGGCAAAGCTCCTACAATGAGCAGTTCTTC. As protein: CSAWQSSYNEQFF. V is TRBV20-1 and J is TRBJ2-1; no clear D gene. V was pared by 5 bases and J by 0 bases, with 8 bases between. The CDR3 runs 13 residues. Germline V lookup: CDR1 DFQATT, CDR2 SNEGSKA (reference sequence).